This paragraph reports one T cell receptor beta chain. As originally analysed: Reference gene primer amplification yielded estimated nucleated cell counts. Assay used: immunoSEQ multiplex PCR; TCRdb lists only in-frame clones, some missing. The V and J calls and clone size were taken over from that table, and D and trimming were inferred from the DNA. Among approximately 270,000 clones listed, 75% to 90% were seen once. Germline CDR1 is MRHNA and CDR2 is SNTAGT. With 4 bases removed from V and 2 bases from J, the gap between germline ends came to 12 bases. This CDR3 has 15 amino acids. The sample belongs to a study of blood T cell repertoires in COVID-19. Turning to the study itself: Collection of acute and convalescent COVID-19 samples took place in the United States, Italy and Spain.

The rearrangement uses TRBV6-4 and TRBJ1-3; a weak D match, TRBD1 (5 bases). This TCR was sampled from a man aged 50 to 60 with acute or convalescent COVID-19. Sequenced material: peripheral blood. The CDR3 here is CASSASLGPGNTIYF. The CDR3, as DNA: TGTGCCAGCAGTGCCTCGCTGGGGCCTGGAAACACCATATATTTT.